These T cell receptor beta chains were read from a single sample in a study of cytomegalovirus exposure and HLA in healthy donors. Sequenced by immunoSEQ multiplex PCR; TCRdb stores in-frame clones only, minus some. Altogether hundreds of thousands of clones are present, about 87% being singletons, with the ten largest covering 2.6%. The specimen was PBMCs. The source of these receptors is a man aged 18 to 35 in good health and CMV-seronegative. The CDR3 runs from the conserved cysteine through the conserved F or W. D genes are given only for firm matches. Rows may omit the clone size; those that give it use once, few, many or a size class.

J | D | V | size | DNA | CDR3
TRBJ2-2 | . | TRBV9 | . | TGTGCCAGCAGCGTAGGACATTACACCGGGGAGCTGTTTTTT | CASSVGHYTGELFF
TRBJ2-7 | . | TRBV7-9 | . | TGTGCCAGCAGCATAATCCCCGGGACACCCTACGAGCAGTACTTC | CASSIIPGTPYEQYF
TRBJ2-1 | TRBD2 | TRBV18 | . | TGTGCCAGCTCACGTGTGGGCGGGAGCGGGAATGAGCAGTTCTTC | CASSRVGGSGNEQFF
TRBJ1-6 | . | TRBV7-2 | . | TGTGCCAGCAGCTTACTCGGCAGGGATAATTCACCCCTCCACTTT | CASSLLGRDNSPLHF
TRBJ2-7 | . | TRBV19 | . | TGTGCCAGTAGTATCCAACAGGGCCGCAGGGAGCAGTACTTC | CASSIQQGRREQYF
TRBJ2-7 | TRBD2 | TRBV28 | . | TGTGCCAGCAGGGGAGGTCTAGCGGGAGTTAGCGAGCAGTACTTC | CASRGGLAGVSEQYF
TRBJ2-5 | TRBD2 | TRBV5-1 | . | TGCGCCAGCAGCTCCACTAGCGGGGGGGCCGGGTTGGAGACCCAGTACTTC | CASSSTSGGAGLETQYF
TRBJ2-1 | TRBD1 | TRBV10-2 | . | TGCGCCAGCGCCATCCAGGGGGCGTTGGGGAATGAGCAGTTCTTC | CASAIQGALGNEQFF
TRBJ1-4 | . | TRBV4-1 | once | TGCGCCAGCAGCCACCTGGTAGGACACCCGGTCGGTGAAAAACTGTTTTTT | CASSHLVGHPVGEKLFF
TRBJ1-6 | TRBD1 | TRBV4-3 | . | TGCGCCAGCAGAACAGGACAGGGTAATTCACCCCTCCACTTT | CASRTGQGNSPLHF
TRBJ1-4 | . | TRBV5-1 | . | TGCGCCAGCAGCTTTCAGGGGTTGGATGAAAAACTGTTTTTT | CASSFQGLDEKLFF
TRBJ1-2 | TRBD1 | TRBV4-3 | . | TGCGCCAGCAGCCAAAGACCCGGGACAGGGAAATGGGAGAACTATGGCTACACCTTC | CASSQRPGTGKWENYGYTF
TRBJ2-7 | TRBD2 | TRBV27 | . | TGTGCCAGCAGTCGGGGGGGCGGGAGCTCCTACGAGCAGTACTTC | CASSRGGGSSYEQYF
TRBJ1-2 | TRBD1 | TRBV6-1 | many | TGTGCCACCTTTACAGGGGGCGCTGGCTATGGCTACACCTTC | CATFTGGAGYGYTF
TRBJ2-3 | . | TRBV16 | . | TGTGCCAGCAGCCAATCCGCGGCCCATTCATATTTT | CASSQSAAHSYF
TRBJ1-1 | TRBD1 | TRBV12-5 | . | TGTGCTAGTGGTTTGGCAATTGGGACAGGGGTTGGATCGGCTTTCTTT | CASGLAIGTGVGSAFF
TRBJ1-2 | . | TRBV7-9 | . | TGTGCCAGCAGCCAAGTGCAGGGGATCCATGGCTACACCTTC | CASSQVQGIHGYTF
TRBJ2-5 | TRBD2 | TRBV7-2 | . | TGTGCCAGCCGTTGGGGGGGAAGGGAGACCCAGTACTTC | CASRWGGRETQYF
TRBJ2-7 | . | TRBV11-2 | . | TGTGCCAGCAGCTCGACATCCAGGTACGAGCAGTACTTC | CASSSTSRYEQYF
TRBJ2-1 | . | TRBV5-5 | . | TGTGCCAGCAGTCGTTTCAGGGGTTCTTACAATGAGCAGTTCTTC | CASSRFRGSYNEQFF
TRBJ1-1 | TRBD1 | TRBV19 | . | TGTGCCAGTAATCAACAGGGGACGAACACTGAAGCTTTCTTT | CASNQQGTNTEAFF
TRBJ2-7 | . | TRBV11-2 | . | TGTGCCAGCAGCTTAGATACCCAGGAGGGGTATTGGTCCTACGAGCAGTACTTC | CASSLDTQEGYWSYEQYF
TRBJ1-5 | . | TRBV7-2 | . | TGTGCCAGCAGCTTTATAGGACAGTCAAATCAGCCCCAGCATTTT | CASSFIGQSNQPQHF
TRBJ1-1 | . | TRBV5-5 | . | TGTGCCAGCAGCTTGGGACAGATCGAAGCTTTCTTT | CASSLGQIEAFF
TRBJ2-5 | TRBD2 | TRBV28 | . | TGTGCCAGCAGTCTAGCGGACCAAGAGACCCAGTACTTC | CASSLADQETQYF
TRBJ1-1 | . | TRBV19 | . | TGTGCCAGTAGTATAAGGCGGATGAACACTGAAGCTTTCTTT | CASSIRRMNTEAFF
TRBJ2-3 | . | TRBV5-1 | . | TGCGCCAGCAGCTTGGCCGGGCGGACTAGCACAGATACGCAGTATTTT | CASSLAGRTSTDTQYF
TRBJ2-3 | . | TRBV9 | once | TGTGCCAGCAGCGTAGGGGTAGGGGGAGATACGCAGTATTTT | CASSVGVGGDTQYF
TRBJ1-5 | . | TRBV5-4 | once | TGTGCCAGCAGCTTGGGGCAGCGGGATTATAGCAATCAGCCCCAGCATTTT | CASSLGQRDYSNQPQHF
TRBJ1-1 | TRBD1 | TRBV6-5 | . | TGTGCCAGCAGCTCACAGGGGCGAGAAGCTTTCTTT | CASSSQGREAFF
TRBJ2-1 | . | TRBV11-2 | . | TGTGCCAGCAGCTCCCTACGGGTGGCCCGCTACAATGAGCAGTTCTTC | CASSSLRVARYNEQFF
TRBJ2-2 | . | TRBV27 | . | TGTGCCAGCAGTCTCTTTCCTAGGGGGGAGCTGTTTTTT | CASSLFPRGELFF
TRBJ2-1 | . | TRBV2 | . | TGTGCCAGCAGTGAAGAGGTGGAGATTACCTCTCCCCAGTTCTTC | CASSEEVEITSPQFF
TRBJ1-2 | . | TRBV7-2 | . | TGTGCCAGCAGCTTTGGACAGCAGAACTATGGCTACACCTTC | CASSFGQQNYGYTF
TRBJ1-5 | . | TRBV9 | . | TGTGCCAGCAGCGTAGGGGAGACTAATCAGCCCCAGCATTTT | CASSVGETNQPQHF
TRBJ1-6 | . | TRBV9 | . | TGTGCCAGCAGCGTAGCGCAGGGAAATTCACCCCTCCACTTT | CASSVAQGNSPLHF
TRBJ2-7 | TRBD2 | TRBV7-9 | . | TGTGCCAGCGGAACTAGCGCCTCCTACGAGCAGTACTTC | CASGTSASYEQYF
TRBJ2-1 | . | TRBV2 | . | TGTGCCAGCCTCGGTAGGGGCGATGAGCAGTTCTTC | CASLGRGDEQFF
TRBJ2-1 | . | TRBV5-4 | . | TGTGCCAGCAGCTTGGGGGGTGCGGGTAGCTCCTACAATGAGCAGTTCTTC | CASSLGGAGSSYNEQFF
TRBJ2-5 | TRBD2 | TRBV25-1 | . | TGTGCCAGCAGTGAGCGAGGACTAGCGGGGGGGATCCAAGAGACCCAGTACTTC | CASSERGLAGGIQETQYF
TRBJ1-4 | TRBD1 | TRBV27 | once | TGTGCCAGCAGCCGCGGGACAGGGAATGAAAAACTGTTTTTT | CASSRGTGNEKLFF
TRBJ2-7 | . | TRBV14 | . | TGTGCCAGCAGCCATGCAGGGGTCCCATACGAGCAGTACTTC | CASSHAGVPYEQYF
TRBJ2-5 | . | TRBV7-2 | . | TGTGCCAGCAGCTCGACTAGGAAAGAGACCCAGTACTTC | CASSSTRKETQYF
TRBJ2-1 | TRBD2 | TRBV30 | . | TGTGCCTGGAGTGTACTAGGTTGGGGGAGGGCTGATGAGCAGTTCTTC | CAWSVLGWGRADEQFF
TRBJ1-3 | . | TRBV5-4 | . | TGTGCCAGCAGCTTGGACAAAGGAAACACCATATATTTT | CASSLDKGNTIYF
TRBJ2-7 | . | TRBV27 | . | TGTGCCAGCACCGCCGGGACTTTTCCCTACGAGCAGTACTTC | CASTAGTFPYEQYF
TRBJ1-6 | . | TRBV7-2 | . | TGTGCCAGCAGCTTAATCGGCGGAAGGCAGATTTTCTATAATTCACCCCTCCACTTT | CASSLIGGRQIFYNSPLHF
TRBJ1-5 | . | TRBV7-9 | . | TGTGCCAGCAGCCCAATTAGCAATCAGCCCCAGCATTTT | CASSPISNQPQHF
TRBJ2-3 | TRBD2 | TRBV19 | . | TGTGCCACCGACCTGAGCCTCGGGGGGACGCCAGATACGCAGTATTTT | CATDLSLGGTPDTQYF
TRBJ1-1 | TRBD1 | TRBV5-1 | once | TGCGCCAGCAAAACAGGGGCCACCGAGAACACTGAAGCTTTCTTT | CASKTGATENTEAFF
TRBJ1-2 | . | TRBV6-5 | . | TGTGCCAGCAGTTACGAAGAGGGGGAGTATGGCTACACCTTC | CASSYEEGEYGYTF
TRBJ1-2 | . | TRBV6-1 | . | TGTGCCAGCGACCGACCAGCAAACAGGGTTGACGGCTACACCTTC | CASDRPANRVDGYTF
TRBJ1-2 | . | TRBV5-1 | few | TGCGCCAGCAGCCACCCGGACAGAGCTAACTATGGCTACACCTTC | CASSHPDRANYGYTF
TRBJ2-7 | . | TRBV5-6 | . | TGTGCCAGCAGCTTGGTGCAGGGTTGGCAGTACTTC | CASSLVQGWQYF